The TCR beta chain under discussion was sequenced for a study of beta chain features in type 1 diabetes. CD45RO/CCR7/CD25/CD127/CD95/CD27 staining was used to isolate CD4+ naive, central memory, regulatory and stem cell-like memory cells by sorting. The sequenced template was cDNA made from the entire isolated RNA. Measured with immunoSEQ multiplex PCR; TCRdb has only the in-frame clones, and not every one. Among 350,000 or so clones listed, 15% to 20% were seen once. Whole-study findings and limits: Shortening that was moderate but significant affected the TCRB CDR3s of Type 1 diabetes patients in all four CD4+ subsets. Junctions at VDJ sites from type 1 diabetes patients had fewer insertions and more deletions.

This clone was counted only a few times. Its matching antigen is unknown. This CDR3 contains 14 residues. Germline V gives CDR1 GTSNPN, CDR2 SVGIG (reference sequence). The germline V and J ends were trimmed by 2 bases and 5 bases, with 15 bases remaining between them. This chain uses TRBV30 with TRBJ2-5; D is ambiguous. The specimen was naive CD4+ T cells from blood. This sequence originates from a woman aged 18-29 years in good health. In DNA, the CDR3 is TGTGCCTGGAGTCCGGGTCTAATTCGGGAGACCCAGTACTTC. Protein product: CAWSPGLIRETQYF.